Included here is one T cell receptor (beta chain) sequence, with context. Preparation of the TCRbeta library was carried out with unique molecular identifiers. TCRdb re-derived calls from the PCR reads in MiXCR, one entry per CDR3 protein. The repertoire has roughly 500,000 distinct CDR3 sequences, 32% of them found once; the top ten carry 2% to 3%. This entry is derived from a study of T-cell reconstitution after alpha-beta-depleted transplantation in children. This CDR3 region has 19 residues. CDR1 and CDR2 from the germline V gene are SGHVS and FNYEAQ. The V and J ends lost 0 bases and 7 bases respectively, with 22 bases between them.

This receptor was obtained from a human donor who donated a stem cell graft to a child with aplastic anemia. This specimen was PBMCs from the stem cell graft donor, taken from the stem cell graft. The chain employs TRBV7-6 and TRBJ1-6; D is perhaps TRBD1 (5 bases). Written as DNA, the CDR3 is TGTGCCAGCAGCTTAGCCGGGACCAGGAGCTTTAATGGGAATTCACCCCTCCACTTT. Its translation is CASSLAGTRSFNGNSPLHF.